A selection of T cell receptor beta chains follows, all from one sample in a study of monozygotic twins with inflammatory bowel disease. TCRdb reprocessed the 5' RACE reads; each CDR3 protein has one entry and no DNA is given. Its table lists approximately 380,000 distinct CDR3 sequences. The specimen was blood. Receptors originate from a human donor with ulcerative colitis or Crohn's disease, or a healthy co-twin of an affected twin (not recorded which). The CDR3 runs from the conserved cysteine through the conserved F or W.

j_gene | v_gene | CDR3aa
TRBJ2-5 | TRBV29-1 | CSGTQGAETQYF
TRBJ2-3 | TRBV9 | CASSVAHLTDTQYF
TRBJ2-2 | TRBV5-1 | CASSLFERGNTGELFF
TRBJ2-6 | TRBV6-2/TRBV6-3 | CASSPTGSGANVLTF
TRBJ2-7 | TRBV7-2 | CASSFLVTGTGAEQYF
TRBJ2-7 | TRBV29-1 | CSVNLAGGISSEQYF
TRBJ1-1 | TRBV18 | CASSPGGRNTEAFF
TRBJ1-6 | TRBV6-1 | CASSQGHANSPLHF
TRBJ2-4 | TRBV6-1 | CASRSGGSENIQYF
TRBJ2-3 | TRBV11-2 | CASSQNTGTDTQYF
TRBJ2-1 | TRBV7-9 | CASSLGGGEQFF
TRBJ1-3 | TRBV2 | CASSAGIGNTIYF
TRBJ1-2 | TRBV6-2/TRBV6-3 | CASSYSGGRSYGYTF
TRBJ2-4 | TRBV20-1 | CSGVPGGLAKNMQYF
TRBJ2-3 | TRBV5-1 | CASSLAAASRTDTQYF
TRBJ2-7 | TRBV20-1 | CSATRDRELGEQYF
TRBJ1-1 | TRBV7-9 | CASSFRPEVEAFF
TRBJ1-5 | TRBV6-1 | CASSVVRGNQPQHF
TRBJ2-7 | TRBV6-1 | CASLALSAEGGEQYF
TRBJ2-7 | TRBV25-1 | CASSERPGGEQYF
TRBJ2-2 | TRBV7-3 | CASSFDRVEGTGELFF
TRBJ1-1 | TRBV7-6 | CASSLNELGQSAFF
TRBJ2-7 | TRBV5-1 | CASSPGTSGGPRYEQYF
TRBJ1-1 | TRBV20-1 | CSAFPGTFFEAFF
TRBJ2-5 | TRBV4-1 | CASSLRTSGGQETQYF